This T cell receptor beta chain was captured by sequencing in a study of tumor-infiltrating lymphocytes in primary liver carcinoma. Findings of the study overall: Among the pair types, tumor region pairs showed more overlap than tumor-adjacent and tumor-blood pairs. Against blood, tumors held a significantly higher top-250-clone fraction (p = 0.039).

Germline assignment: CDR1 SGHAT and CDR2 FQDESV (reference sequence). This CDR3 spans 13 amino acids. The V gene lost 1 base and the J gene lost 3 bases, with 5 bases spanning the gap. Synthesis of TCR beta cDNA was carried out from 450 to 650 ng total RNA with a constant-region primer. Slightly modified ARM-PCR served as the procedure for the TCR beta libraries. These libraries came from three rounds of nested multiplex PCR. Amplification in the first two PCR rounds was performed using TRBV1-TRBV30 forward primers and a C-beta reverse primer for 10 cycles each. TCRdb analysed the multiplex PCR reads with MiXCR anew, one entry per CDR3 protein. The profile shows 330,000 or so distinct CDR3 sequences, less than 70% of them singletons. Germline DNA was also extracted, and blood RNA was taken from unsorted whole blood. Chronic HBV infection affected patients, none of whom had received treatment. Roughly 4 milliliters of peripheral blood were collected before surgery.

This clonotype was seen at least ten times. Its antigen remains unknown. This TCR came from a man aged 40-55 years with primary liver carcinoma and hepatitis B virus infection. The rearrangement links TRBV11-1 to TRBJ2-3; D possibly corresponds to TRBD1 (5 bases). The specimen was peripheral blood. The CDR3 loop reads CASSLEGTDTQYF. DNA of the CDR3: TGTGCCAGCAGCTTAGAGGGGACAGATACGCAGTATTTT.